This is a list of T cell receptor beta chains from one sample in a study of blood T cells in healthy people across ages. Each CDR3 protein is one row after TCRdb ran MiXCR on the 5' RACE reads. The repertoire consists of about 1,600,000 distinct CDR3 sequences, with around 42% occurring once and the leading ten covering roughly 7.9%. What was sequenced was blood. Every receptor here comes from a woman in her late teens or twenties in good health. CDR3s include the opening cysteine and the closing phenylalanine or tryptophan. The D gene is left open where the match is weak. Size values are once, few and many counts, or a class for expanded clones, and some rows have none.

j_call | clone_size | d_call | v_call | cdr3_nt | cdr3_aa
TRBJ2-3 | - | TRBD2 | TRBV4-1 | TGCGCCAGCAGCCAAGAGAAACTAGCGAGTCCCACAGATACGCAGTATTTT | CASSQEKLASPTDTQYF
TRBJ2-3 | - | - | TRBV4-1 | TGCGCCAGCAGCCACGGCGGGAAACCTAGCACAGATACGCAGTATTTT | CASSHGGKPSTDTQYF
TRBJ1-2 | - | TRBD1 | TRBV10-3 | TGTGCCATCAGTGGAGCGACTCCGGGACAGGGCGACTATGGCTACACCTTC | CAISGATPGQGDYGYTF
TRBJ2-3 | - | - | TRBV5-1 | TGCGCCAGCAGCTTGGCCGGTCAATATAGCACAGATACGCAGTATTTT | CASSLAGQYSTDTQYF
TRBJ1-6 | - | - | TRBV24-1 | TGTGCCACCAGTGATTTGAGCAGGGTGTTCGATTCACCCCTCCATTTT | CATSDLSRVFDSPLHF
TRBJ2-5 | - | TRBD2 | TRBV29-1 | TGCAGCGTTTCCATTGGACTAGCGGGGGGTAATGAGCAGTACTTC | CSVSIGLAGGNEQYF
TRBJ1-4 | many | - | TRBV5-1 | TGCGCCAGCAGCTTGGGGCAGGGTAATGAAAAACTGTTTTTT | CASSLGQGNEKLFF
TRBJ2-7 | - | - | TRBV28 | TGTGCCAGCAGTTTAGACCACTACAATGAGCAGTACTTC | CASSLDHYNEQYF
TRBJ2-7 | - | - | TRBV21-1 | TGTGCCAGCAGCAAAAGGGGACAGGGACTAGCTTACTACGAGCAGTACTTC | CASSKRGQGLAYYEQYF
TRBJ2-3 | - | TRBD2 | TRBV9 | TGTGCCAGCAGCGCACTACTAGCGGGAGTCGGGACAGATACGCAGTATTTT | CASSALLAGVGTDTQYF
TRBJ2-3 | - | TRBD2 | TRBV20-1 | TGCAGTGCTTTCCGGGGGGATGTTGTTGTGGATACGCAGTATTTT | CSAFRGDVVVDTQYF
TRBJ2-7 | few | TRBD2 | TRBV20-1 | TGCAGTGCTAGAGATAAGCGGGAGGGCCAATACGAGCAGTACTTC | CSARDKREGQYEQYF
TRBJ2-7 | few | TRBD2 | TRBV10-3 | TGTGCCGCTGGGGGTAGCGGGATCTACGAGCAGTACTTC | CAAGGSGIYEQYF
TRBJ2-2 | - | TRBD2 | TRBV27 | TGTGCCAGCCGTGCGATTTTCCGGGACTCACGTCGGGGGGGCACCGGGGAGCTGTTTTTT | CASRAIFRDSRRGGTGELFF
TRBJ2-3 | few | - | TRBV6-2/TRBV6-3 | TGTGCCAGCAGTTACCCGGACCTATTCACAGATACGCAGTATTTT | CASSYPDLFTDTQYF
TRBJ2-3 | - | - | TRBV24-1 | TGTGCCACCAGTGATTTAGTGGGGATCACAGATACGCAGTATTTT | CATSDLVGITDTQYF
TRBJ2-1 | - | - | TRBV6-2/TRBV6-3 | TGTGCCAACCGCCCCTGGAACAATGAGCAGTTCTTC | CANRPWNNEQFF
TRBJ2-3 | once | TRBD2 | TRBV5-1 | TGCGCCAGCGGACTAGCGGGGGGGCCGACAGATACGCGGTATTTT | CASGLAGGPTDTRYF
TRBJ2-1 | few | - | TRBV12-5 | TGTGCTAGTGGTTTGGGGGCCCGTGAGCGGTCTAGCTCCTACAATGAGCAGTTCTTC | CASGLGARERSSSYNEQFF
TRBJ1-2 | - | TRBD1 | TRBV12-3/TRBV12-4 | TGTGCCAGCAGTTTCGGGCAGGGGGCATCCTATGGCTACACCTTC | CASSFGQGASYGYTF
TRBJ2-5 | - | - | TRBV11-1 | TGTGCCAGCAGCTTACATTGGGGCCAAGAGACCCAGTACTTC | CASSLHWGQETQYF
TRBJ2-1 | few | - | TRBV9 | TGTGCCAGCAGCCCCAGGGGGGGGTGGAATGAGCAGTTCTTC | CASSPRGGWNEQFF
TRBJ2-5 | - | TRBD2 | TRBV20-1 | TGCAGTGCTAGTAGGTCGGGACTAGCGGCTCAAGAGACCCAGTACTTC | CSASRSGLAAQETQYF
TRBJ2-1 | few | - | TRBV5-1 | TGCGCCAGCAGCTTGGAGAGGGGGGCCTACAATGAGCAGTTCTTC | CASSLERGAYNEQFF
TRBJ2-1 | - | TRBD2 | TRBV6-5 | TGTGCCAGCAGACCTAGCGGATATGGCAATGAGCAGTTCTTC | CASRPSGYGNEQFF